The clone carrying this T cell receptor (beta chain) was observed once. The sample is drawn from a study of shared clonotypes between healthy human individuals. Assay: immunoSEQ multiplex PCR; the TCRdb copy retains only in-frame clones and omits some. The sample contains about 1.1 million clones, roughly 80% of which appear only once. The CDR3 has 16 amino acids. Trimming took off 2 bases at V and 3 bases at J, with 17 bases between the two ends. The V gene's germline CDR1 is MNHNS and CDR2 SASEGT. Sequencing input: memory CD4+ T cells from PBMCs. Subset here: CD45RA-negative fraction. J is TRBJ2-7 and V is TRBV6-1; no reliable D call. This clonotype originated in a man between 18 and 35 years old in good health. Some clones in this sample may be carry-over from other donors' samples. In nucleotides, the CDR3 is TGTGCCAGCAGTGAAATCCCGTCGCTCAATCTCTACGAGCAGTACTTC. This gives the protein CASSEIPSLNLYEQYF.